This TCR beta chain is drawn from a study of Graves' ophthalmopathy and Graves' hyperthyroidism. Whole-study results and caveats: Sensitivity of roughly 71% and specificity of 72% to 80% were achieved by the model that predicted ophthalmopathy progression. Most expanded clonotypes from thyroid (those above 0.001 frequency) were also found in blood.

Using RNA transcripts, the TCR beta CDR3 regions were amplified. HTBI primers were employed in first-round RT-PCR, then a second-round multiplex PCR followed. TCRdb redid the calling of the multiplex PCR reads with MiXCR, one entry per CDR3 protein. Of about 400,000 distinct CDR3 sequences listed, more than 20% are singletons. Note on this clonotype: What it binds is not known.

Among the hyperthyroidism patients, all were newly diagnosed, aged 18 to 65, with under 2 months' duration. Clinical symptoms, serum thyroxine, TRAb, thyroid ultrasound and orbital computed tomography were relied on for diagnosis. The specimen was peripheral blood. The source of this sequence is a woman aged 18-29 years with stable Graves' hyperthyroidism.

CDR3 in amino acids: CASSEKAGGPETQYF. The CDR3 DNA reads TGTGCCAGCAGTGAAAAAGCGGGGGGGCCAGAGACCCAGTACTTC. J is TRBJ2-5 and V is TRBV6-1; 10 positions agree with TRBD2. Germline CDR1 reads MNHNS; CDR2 reads SASEGT. The CDR3 extends over 15 amino acids. J gave up 4 bases and V 2 bases, and 4 bases lay outside the gene matches.